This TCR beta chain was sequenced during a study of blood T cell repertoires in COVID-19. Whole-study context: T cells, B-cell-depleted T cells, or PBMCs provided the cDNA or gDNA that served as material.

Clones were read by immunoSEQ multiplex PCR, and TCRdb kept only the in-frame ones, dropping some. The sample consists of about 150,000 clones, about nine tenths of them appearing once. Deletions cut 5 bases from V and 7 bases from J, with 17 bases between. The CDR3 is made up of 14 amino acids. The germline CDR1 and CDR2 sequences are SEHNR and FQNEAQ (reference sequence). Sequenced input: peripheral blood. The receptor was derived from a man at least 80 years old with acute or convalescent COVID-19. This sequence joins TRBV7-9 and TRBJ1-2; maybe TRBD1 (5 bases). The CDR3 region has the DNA TGTGCCAGCAGCGAGCCGACGGGGAGGGGTGGCTACACCTTC. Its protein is CASSEPTGRGGYTF.